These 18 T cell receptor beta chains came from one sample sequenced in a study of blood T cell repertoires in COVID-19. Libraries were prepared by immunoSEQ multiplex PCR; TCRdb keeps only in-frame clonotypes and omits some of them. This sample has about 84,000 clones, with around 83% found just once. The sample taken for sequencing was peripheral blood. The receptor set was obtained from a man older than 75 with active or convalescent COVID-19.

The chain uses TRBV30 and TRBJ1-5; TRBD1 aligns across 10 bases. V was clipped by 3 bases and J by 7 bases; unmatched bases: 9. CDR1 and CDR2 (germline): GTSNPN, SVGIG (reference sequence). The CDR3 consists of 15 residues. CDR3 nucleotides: TGTGCCTGGAGATTGGGGACAGGGGAGCGGCAGCCCCAGCATTTT. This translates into CAWRLGTGERQPQHF.

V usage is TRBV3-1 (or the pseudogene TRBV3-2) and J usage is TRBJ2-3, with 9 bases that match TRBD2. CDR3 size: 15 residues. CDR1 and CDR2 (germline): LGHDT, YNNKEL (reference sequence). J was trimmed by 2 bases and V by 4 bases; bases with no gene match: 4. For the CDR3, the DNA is TGTGCCAGCAGCCGGGCTAGCGGGACCACAGATACGCAGTATTTT. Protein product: CASSRASGTTDTQYF.

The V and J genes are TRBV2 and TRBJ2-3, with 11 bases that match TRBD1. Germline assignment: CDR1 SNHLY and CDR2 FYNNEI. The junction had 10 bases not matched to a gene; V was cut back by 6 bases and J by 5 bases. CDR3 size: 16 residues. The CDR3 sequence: CASRAKDRGRVDTQYF. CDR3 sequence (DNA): TGTGCCAGCAGAGCCAAGGACAGGGGGCGGGTAGATACGCAGTATTTT. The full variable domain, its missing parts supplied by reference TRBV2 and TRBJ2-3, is EPEVTQTPSHQVTQMGQEVILRCVPISNHLYFYWYRQILGQKVEFLVSFYNNEISEKSEIFDDQFSVERPDGSNFTLKIRSTKLEDSAMYFCASRAKDRGRVDTQYFGPGTRLTVL.

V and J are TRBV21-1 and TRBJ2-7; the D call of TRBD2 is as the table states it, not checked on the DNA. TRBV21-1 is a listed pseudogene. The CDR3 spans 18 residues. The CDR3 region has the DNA TGTGCCAGCAACCTAAACCCTGGGAGGGGTCCCGTGTCCTACGAGCAGTACTTC. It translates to CASNLNPGRGPVSYEQYF.

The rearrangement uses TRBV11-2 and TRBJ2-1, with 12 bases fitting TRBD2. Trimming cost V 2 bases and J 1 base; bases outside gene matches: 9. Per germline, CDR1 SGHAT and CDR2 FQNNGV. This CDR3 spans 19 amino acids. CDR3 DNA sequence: TGTGCCAGCAGCTTATATTCTAGCGGGGGGGCCCATTCCTACAATGAGCAGTTCTTC. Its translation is CASSLYSSGGAHSYNEQFF.

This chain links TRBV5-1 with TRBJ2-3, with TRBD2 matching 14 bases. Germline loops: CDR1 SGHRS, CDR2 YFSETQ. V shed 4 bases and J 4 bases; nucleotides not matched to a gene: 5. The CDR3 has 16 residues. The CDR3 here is CASSPRLAGGSDTQYF. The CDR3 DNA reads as TGCGCCAGCAGCCCCCGACTAGCGGGAGGGTCAGATACGCAGTATTTT.

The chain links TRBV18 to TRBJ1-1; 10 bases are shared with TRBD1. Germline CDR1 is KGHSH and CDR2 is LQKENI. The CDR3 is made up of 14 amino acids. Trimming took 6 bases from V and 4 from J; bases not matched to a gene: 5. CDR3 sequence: CASSPTGGGTEAFF. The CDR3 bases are TGTGCCAGCTCGCCGACAGGGGGCGGCACTGAAGCTTTCTTT.

CDR3 loop: CASSLAVVAGNEQYF. CDR3 in DNA: TGTGCCAGCAGCTTAGCGGTGGTAGCGGGTAACGAGCAGTACTTC. This sequence joins TRBV7-2 and TRBJ2-7; 7 nucleotides match TRBD2. Germline assignment: CDR1 SGHTA and CDR2 FQGNSA. The V and J ends lost 0 bases and 5 bases, in that order; junction bases with no gene match: 7. This CDR3 is 15 amino acids long.

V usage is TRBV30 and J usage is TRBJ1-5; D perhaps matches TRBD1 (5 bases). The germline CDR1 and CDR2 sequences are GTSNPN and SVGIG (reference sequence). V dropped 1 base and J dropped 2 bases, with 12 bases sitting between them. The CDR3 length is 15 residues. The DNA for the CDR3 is TGTGCCTGGAGTGGTGTGGGAGGGGGCAATCAGCCCCAGCATTTT. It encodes CAWSGVGGGNQPQHF.

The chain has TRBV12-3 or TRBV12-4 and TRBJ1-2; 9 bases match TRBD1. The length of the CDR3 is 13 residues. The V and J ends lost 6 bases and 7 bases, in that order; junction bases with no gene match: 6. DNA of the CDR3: TGTGCCAGCAGATTAACAGGGGGCGCTGGCTACACCTTC. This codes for CASRLTGGAGYTF.

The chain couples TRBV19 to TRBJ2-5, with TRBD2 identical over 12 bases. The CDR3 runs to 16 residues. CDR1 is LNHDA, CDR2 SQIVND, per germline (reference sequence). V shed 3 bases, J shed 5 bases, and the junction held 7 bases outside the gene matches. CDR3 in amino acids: CASSILLAGGLETQYF. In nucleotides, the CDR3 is TGTGCCAGTAGTATTTTGCTAGCGGGAGGGCTGGAGACCCAGTACTTC.

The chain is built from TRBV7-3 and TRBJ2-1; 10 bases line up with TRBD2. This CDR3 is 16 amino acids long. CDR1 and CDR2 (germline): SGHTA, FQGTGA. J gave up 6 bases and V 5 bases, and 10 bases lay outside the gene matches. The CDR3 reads CASSPQRGGDVNEQFF. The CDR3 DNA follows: TGTGCCAGCAGCCCGCAGCGGGGGGGCGATGTCAATGAGCAGTTCTTC. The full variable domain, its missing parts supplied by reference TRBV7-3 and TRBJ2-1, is GAGVSQTPSNKVTEKGKYVELRCDPISGHTALYWYRQSLGQGPEFLIYFQGTGAADDSGLPNDRFFAVRPEGSVSTLKIQRTERGDSAVYLCASSPQRGGDVNEQFFGPGTRLTVL.

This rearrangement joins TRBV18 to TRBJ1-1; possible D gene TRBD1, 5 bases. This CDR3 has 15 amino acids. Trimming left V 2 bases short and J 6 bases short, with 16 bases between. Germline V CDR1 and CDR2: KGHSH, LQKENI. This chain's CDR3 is CASSPMGGEWAEAFF. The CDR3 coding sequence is TGTGCCAGCTCACCAATGGGGGGTGAATGGGCTGAAGCTTTCTTT.

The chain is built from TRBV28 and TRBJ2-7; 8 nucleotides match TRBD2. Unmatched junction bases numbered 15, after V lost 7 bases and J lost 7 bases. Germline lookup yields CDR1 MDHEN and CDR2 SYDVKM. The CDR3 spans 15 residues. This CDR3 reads CASTSAREGQGEQYF. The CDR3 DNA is TGTGCCAGCACTAGTGCCCGGGAGGGCCAAGGGGAGCAGTACTTC.

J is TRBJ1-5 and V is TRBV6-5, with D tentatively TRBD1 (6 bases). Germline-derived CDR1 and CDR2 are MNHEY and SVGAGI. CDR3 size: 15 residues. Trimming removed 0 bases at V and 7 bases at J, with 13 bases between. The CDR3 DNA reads TGTGCCAGCAGTTACTCGCGCGGGGGGGGCCAGCCCCAGCATTTT. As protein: CASSYSRGGGQPQHF.

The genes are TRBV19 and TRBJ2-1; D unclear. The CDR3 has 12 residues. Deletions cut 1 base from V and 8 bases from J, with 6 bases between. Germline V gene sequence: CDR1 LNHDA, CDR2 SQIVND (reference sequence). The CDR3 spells CASSIAGYEQFF. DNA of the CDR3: TGTGCCAGTAGTATAGCCGGGTATGAGCAGTTCTTC.

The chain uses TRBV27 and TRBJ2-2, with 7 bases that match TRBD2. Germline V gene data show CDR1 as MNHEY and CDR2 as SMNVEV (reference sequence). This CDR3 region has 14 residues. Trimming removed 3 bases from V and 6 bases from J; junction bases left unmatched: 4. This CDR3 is CASSLTSWSGELFF. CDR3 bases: TGTGCCAGCAGTTTGACTAGCTGGTCCGGGGAGCTGTTTTTT.

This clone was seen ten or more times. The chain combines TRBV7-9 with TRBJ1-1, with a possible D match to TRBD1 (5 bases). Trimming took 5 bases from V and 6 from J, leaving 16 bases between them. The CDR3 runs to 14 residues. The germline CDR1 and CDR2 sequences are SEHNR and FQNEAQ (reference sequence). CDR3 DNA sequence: TGTGCCAGCAGCAATTCGGCCCCGGGGGCTGAAGCTTTCTTT. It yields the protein CASSNSAPGAEAFF.